The present T cell receptor (beta chain) was sequenced within a study of vaccination effects on CD4 cells after COVID-19. At the end of roughly 9 days of culture, CD4+ T cells were isolated. Two-dose vaccination with either BNT162b2 or mRNA-1273 was given to the participants. Vaccinated recipients, who were negative for nucleocapsid antibodies, had no history of SARS-CoV-2 infection. The assay was immunoSEQ multiplex PCR, and TCRdb's table has in-frame clones only and misses some. The sample has about 73,000 clones; over 65% are singletons. This clone occurred once. No antigen is known for it. With V trimmed by 3 bases and J by 1 base, 7 bases remained unmatched. This CDR3 spans 17 amino acids. Germline assignment: CDR1 LGHDT and CDR2 YNNKEL (reference sequence).

This chain joins TRBV3-1 (or the pseudogene TRBV3-2) and TRBJ1-5; 9 positions agree with TRBD1. The source is a human donor who received a COVID-19 vaccine. This specimen was CD4+ T cells from PBMCs cultured without peptide, taken after COVID-19 vaccination. The CDR3 DNA reads as TGTGCCAGCAGCCACAGAGGGGGGACAGGGAGCAATCAGCCCCAGCATTTT. Translating it yields CASSHRGGTGSNQPQHF.